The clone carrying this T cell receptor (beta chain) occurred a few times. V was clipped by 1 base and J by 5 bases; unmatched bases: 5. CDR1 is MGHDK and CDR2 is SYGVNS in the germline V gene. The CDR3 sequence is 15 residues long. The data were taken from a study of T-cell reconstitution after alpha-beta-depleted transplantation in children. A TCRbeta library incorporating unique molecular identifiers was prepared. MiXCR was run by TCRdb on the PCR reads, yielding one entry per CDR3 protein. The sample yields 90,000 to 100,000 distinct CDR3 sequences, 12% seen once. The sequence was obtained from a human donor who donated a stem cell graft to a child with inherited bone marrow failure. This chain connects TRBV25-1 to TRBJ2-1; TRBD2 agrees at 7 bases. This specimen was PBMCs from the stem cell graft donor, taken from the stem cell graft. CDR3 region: CASSEWASGNNEQFF. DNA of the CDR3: TGTGCCAGCAGTGAATGGGCTAGCGGCAACAATGAGCAGTTCTTC.